One sample yielded the 25 T cell receptor beta chains listed below, sequenced in a study of cytomegalovirus exposure and HLA in healthy donors. Method: immunoSEQ multiplex PCR; TCRdb's copy keeps in-frame clones and lacks some. Counted here are some 240,000 clones, about 90% occurring once; the ten biggest clones make up 1% to 1.5%. Sequenced sample: PBMCs. The receptor set was obtained from a woman in her 30s in good health and CMV-seropositive.

In nucleotides, the CDR3 is TGTGCCAGCAGCTCACCGGGACAGGGGAACACCGGGGAGCTGTTTTTT. Residues: CASSSPGQGNTGELFF. The chain recombines TRBV7-7 with TRBJ2-2; 9 nucleotides align to TRBD1. V lost 4 bases, J lost 1 base, and 4 bases stayed unmatched. From germline, CDR1 is SSHAT and CDR2 FNYEAQ (reference sequence). The CDR3 spans 16 residues.

The chain uses TRBV27 and TRBJ2-5; 8 bases are shared with TRBD2. Germline CDR1 reads MNHEY; CDR2 reads SMNVEV (reference sequence). V was pared by 5 bases and J by 1 base, with 12 bases of the junction left unmatched. The CDR3 totals 17 residues. Here the CDR3 DNA reads TGTGCCAGCAGTCTTTCAGCGGGAGTCGGCCCCCAAGAGACCCAGTACTTC. Protein: CASSLSAGVGPQETQYF.

V is TRBV9 and J is TRBJ2-5; 8 bases line up with TRBD2. The CDR3 contains 15 residues. J gave up 5 bases and V 0 bases, and 6 bases lay outside the gene matches. Per germline, CDR1 SGDLS and CDR2 YYNGEE. The chain's CDR3 is CASSVGGTSGETQYF. In nucleotides, the CDR3 is TGTGCCAGCAGCGTAGGAGGGACTAGTGGGGAGACCCAGTACTTC.

In nucleotides, the CDR3 is TGCAGCGCTGGTGGGGACAGGGAGGGTGGCTACACCTTC. It codes for CSAGGDREGGYTF. This chain uses TRBV29-1 with TRBJ1-2, with 9 bases matching TRBD1. Germline CDR1 SQVTM, CDR2 ANQGSEA. V gave up 7 bases and J gave up 7 bases; unmatched junction bases: 10. The CDR3 is 13 residues long. Using reference TRBV29-1 and TRBJ1-2 for the parts outside the CDR3, the full variable domain is SAVISQKPSRDICQRGTSLTIQCQVDSQVTMMFWYRQQPGQSLTLIATANQGSEATYESGFVIDKFPISRPNLTFSTLTVSNMSPEDSSIYLCSAGGDREGGYTFGSGTRLTVV.

CDR3 DNA: TGTGCCAGTAGTATCAGCGCGAACACCGGGGAGCTGTTTTTT. Protein product: CASSISANTGELFF. V gene TRBV19 combines with J gene TRBJ2-2; D is undetermined. Per germline, CDR1 LNHDA and CDR2 SQIVND (reference sequence). V lost 3 bases and J lost 0, with 5 bases in between. This CDR3 has 14 amino acids.

The chain links TRBV6-5 to TRBJ1-1; no clear D gene. The germline gives CDR1 MNHEY, CDR2 SVGAGI. This CDR3 comprises 13 residues. With 6 bases removed from V and 0 bases from J, the gap between germline ends came to 8 bases. The CDR3: CASSSMMNTEAFF. The CDR3, as DNA: TGTGCCAGCAGCAGTATGATGAACACTGAAGCTTTCTTT.

The chain carries TRBV9 and TRBJ2-3; D is perhaps TRBD1 (6 bases). V dropped 0 bases and J dropped 11 bases, with 10 bases sitting between them. The CDR3 length is 12 residues. Germline lookup yields CDR1 SGDLS and CDR2 YYNGEE. CDR3 sequence reads: CASSVGGQWQYF. The CDR3 DNA reads as TGTGCCAGCAGCGTAGGGGGGCAGTGGCAGTATTTT.

This chain connects TRBV5-1 to TRBJ1-5, with TRBD1 as a possible D gene (5 bases). Looked up from germline, CDR1 is SGHRS and CDR2 is YFSETQ. This CDR3 comprises 13 residues. V was clipped by 0 bases and J by 5 bases, with 6 bases between them. The CDR3 sequence: CASSLARDQPQHF. The CDR3 DNA is TGCGCCAGCAGCTTGGCCAGGGATCAGCCCCAGCATTTT. Full variable domain (missing parts from reference TRBV5-1 and TRBJ1-5): KAGVTQTPRYLIKTRGQQVTLSCSPISGHRSVSWYQQTPGQGLQFLFEYFSETQRNKGNFPGRFSGRQFSNSRSEMNVSTLELGDSALYLCASSLARDQPQHFGDGTRLSIL.

The V call is TRBV6-1, the J call TRBJ2-7; a possible D gene is TRBD2 (5 bases). The V gene's germline CDR1 is MNHNS and CDR2 SASEGT. With 6 bases removed from V and 3 bases from J, the gap between germline ends came to 9 bases. The CDR3 is 12 amino acids. As DNA, the CDR3 is TGTGCCAGCAGGGTCGGGGTCTACGAGCAGTACTTC. Its protein is CASRVGVYEQYF.

V is TRBV30 and J is TRBJ2-5; 10 nucleotides line up with TRBD1. From germline, CDR1 is GTSNPN and CDR2 SVGIG (reference sequence). This CDR3 is built from 15 residues. The trim removed 2 bases at V and 4 bases at J, leaving 7 bases unmatched. The CDR3 loop is CAWSPRTGGRETQYF. CDR3 bases: TGTGCCTGGAGTCCTAGGACAGGGGGAAGAGAGACCCAGTACTTC.

The J gene is TRBJ2-2, the V gene TRBV7-9, with TRBD1 identical over 8 bases. J gave up 5 bases and V 5 bases, and 4 bases lay outside the gene matches. The V gene's germline CDR1 is SEHNR and CDR2 FQNEAQ (reference sequence). The CDR3 extends over 14 amino acids. This CDR3 is CASSPRTGTGELFF. The CDR3 nucleotides read TGTGCCAGCAGCCCCAGGACAGGGACCGGGGAGCTGTTTTTT.

This CDR3 is CASSLAGLAGGLRETQYF. CDR3 DNA sequence: TGTGCCAGCAGCTTAGCGGGTCTAGCGGGAGGTCTGAGGGAGACCCAGTACTTC. The chain couples TRBV11-1 to TRBJ2-5; 11 bases line up with TRBD2. Germline V gene sequence: CDR1 SGHAT, CDR2 FQDESV (reference sequence). There are 18 residues in the CDR3. V dropped 0 bases and J dropped 5; count of bases not matched to a gene: 11.

CDR3 sequence: CASSQEGQGDQPQHF. CDR3 coding DNA: TGCGCCAGCAGCCAAGAGGGCCAGGGCGATCAGCCCCAGCATTTT. The V gene is TRBV4-1, the J gene TRBJ1-5; perhaps TRBD1 as D (5 bases). V shed 0 bases and J shed 5 bases, with 11 bases lying between them. CDR1 and CDR2 (germline): MGHRA, YSYEKL. This CDR3 is 15 amino acids long.

The genes are TRBV27 and TRBJ2-1; D possibly corresponds to TRBD1 (5 bases). In germline, CDR1 is MNHEY, CDR2 SMNVEV (reference sequence). The CDR3 runs 14 residues. V shed 4 bases and J shed 9 bases, with 16 bases lying between them. CDR3 loop: CASSSEAGFLEQFF. The CDR3 DNA reads as TGTGCCAGCAGTTCCGAGGCAGGGTTCCTTGAGCAGTTCTTC.

The chain combines TRBV28 with TRBJ2-5; D is unresolved. Trimming cost V 6 bases and J 5 bases, with 13 bases left between them. Per the germline V gene, CDR1 is MDHEN and CDR2 is SYDVKM. This CDR3 comprises 13 residues. The CDR3 loop is CASSLAELETQYF. The CDR3 DNA reads as TGTGCCAGCAGCCTCGCTGAGTTGGAGACCCAGTACTTC.

This chain links TRBV5-6 with TRBJ2-5; perhaps TRBD1 as D (7 bases). This CDR3 has 14 amino acids. Germline CDR1 reads SGHDT; CDR2 reads YYEEEE. V was trimmed by 4 bases and J by 2 bases, leaving 12 bases between them. CDR3 in DNA: TGTGCCAGCAGCGCGACAGGGAGGCAAGAGACCCAGTACTTC. Translating it yields CASSATGRQETQYF.

The chain carries TRBV5-1 and TRBJ2-2, with 7 positions matching TRBD2. The length of the CDR3 is 15 residues. V was clipped by 0 bases and J by 6 bases; unmatched bases: 5. In germline, CDR1 is SGHRS, CDR2 YFSETQ. The CDR3 region has the DNA TGCGCCAGCAGCTTGGTGAGCGGGAATCCCGGGGAGCTGTTTTTT. Amino acid sequence: CASSLVSGNPGELFF.

The chain links TRBV7-3 to TRBJ2-1; no clear D. The germline V gene encodes CDR1 SGHTA and CDR2 FQGTGA. Between the trimmed V and J ends, which lost 4 bases and 7 bases, there was a span of 11 bases. CDR3 length: 13 amino acids. DNA for the CDR3: TGTGCCAGCAGCTACACTATCCTGAATGAGCAGTTCTTC. Protein product: CASSYTILNEQFF.

The CDR3 DNA is TGTGCCAGCAGTTGGACAGGGTATGGCTACACCTTC. Translating gives CASSWTGYGYTF. The rearrangement links TRBV28 to TRBJ1-2; 8 bases are a match to TRBD1. CDR3 size: 12 residues. V was pared by 4 bases and J by 5 bases, with 0 bases of the junction left unmatched. The V gene's germline CDR1 is MDHEN and CDR2 SYDVKM.

The chain employs TRBV30 and TRBJ2-1; D is unclear. Trimming took off 0 bases at V and 7 bases at J, with 4 bases between the two ends. The germline V gene encodes CDR1 GTSNPN and CDR2 SVGIG (reference sequence). The CDR3 spans 11 residues. The CDR3 DNA is TGTGCCTGGAGTGTACTTAATGAGCAGTTCTTC. It translates to CAWSVLNEQFF.

The rearrangement uses TRBV18 and TRBJ1-1; possible D gene TRBD1, 5 bases. The germline gives CDR1 KGHSH, CDR2 LQKENI. The CDR3 extends over 14 amino acids. Trimming cost V 6 bases and J 6 bases, with 17 bases left between them. DNA of the CDR3: TGTGCCAGCTCTCCGGACATGTACTGGCCTGAAGCTTTCTTT. It translates to CASSPDMYWPEAFF.

This sequence joins TRBV30 and TRBJ1-1, with a possible D match to TRBD1 (5 bases). The CDR3 totals 12 residues. In germline, CDR1 is GTSNPN, CDR2 SVGIG (reference sequence). CDR3 sequence reads: CAAPGGRGEAFF. The CDR3 nucleotides are TGTGCAGCCCCGGGGGGTAGGGGTGAAGCTTTCTTT.

The genes are TRBV19 and TRBJ2-2; D not certain. Germline V gives CDR1 LNHDA, CDR2 SQIVND (reference sequence). The CDR3 runs to 15 residues. Deletions cut 6 bases from V and 5 bases from J, with 16 bases between. The CDR3 reads CASRPVTLQTGELFF. CDR3 nucleotide sequence: TGTGCCAGTAGACCGGTGACTCTCCAGACCGGGGAGCTGTTTTTT.

This sequence joins TRBV28 and TRBJ2-2; a possible D gene is TRBD2 (5 bases). V was pared by 5 bases and J by 5 bases, with 15 bases between. Germline V lookup: CDR1 MDHEN, CDR2 SYDVKM. This CDR3 has 15 residues. The chain's CDR3 is CASSHPRGMTGELFF. Written as DNA, the CDR3 is TGTGCCAGCAGTCACCCTCGGGGAATGACCGGGGAGCTGTTTTTT. Drawing the rest from reference TRBV28 and TRBJ2-2, the complete variable domain is DVKVTQSSRYLVKRTGEKVFLECVQDMDHENMFWYRQDPGLGLRLIYFSYDVKMKEKGDIPEGYSVSREKKERFSLILESASTNQTSMYLCASSHPRGMTGELFFGEGSRLTVL.

The chain joins TRBV6-1 to TRBJ1-1; the D is unclear. Germline-derived CDR1 and CDR2 are MNHNS and SASEGT. The V end lost 2 bases, the J end lost 4 bases, and 8 bases lay between the germline ends. CDR3 length equals 13 residues. The CDR3 coding sequence is TGTGCCAGCAGTGAAAACACACCCACTGAAGCTTTCTTT. It encodes CASSENTPTEAFF.